This T cell receptor (beta chain) emerged from a study of early T cells in non-severe SARS-CoV-2 infection. Study-wide context: Whole-blood bulk RNA, unsorted, was sequenced, and chains were unpaired. Study results and caveats: Matches to VDJdb favored anti-spike CD8 responses and missed private and CD4 specificities.

The germline gives CDR1 ENHRY, CDR2 SYGVKD. CDR3 length equals 14 residues. V lost 7 bases, J lost 2 bases, and 13 bases lay in between. Separate cDNA molecules each had unique molecular identifiers attached to them. TCRdb independently ran MiXCR on the 5' RACE reads; one entry per CDR3 protein. The repertoire includes some 18,000 distinct CDR3 sequences, over 5% of them detected once, and approximately 6.5% sits in the top ten. This clonotype is medium-sized within its sample. Its antigen is unidentified. The origin of this receptor is an adult who was a healthcare worker with PCR-confirmed SARS-CoV-2 infection or an uninfected control (not recorded which). The sample taken for sequencing was whole blood. The V call is TRBV10-3, the J call TRBJ2-3; D may match TRBD1 or TRBD2 (5 bases each). The CDR3 spells CAINGRGPTDTQYF. CDR3 nucleotide sequence: TGTGCCATCAATGGACGGGGACCCACAGATACGCAGTATTTT.